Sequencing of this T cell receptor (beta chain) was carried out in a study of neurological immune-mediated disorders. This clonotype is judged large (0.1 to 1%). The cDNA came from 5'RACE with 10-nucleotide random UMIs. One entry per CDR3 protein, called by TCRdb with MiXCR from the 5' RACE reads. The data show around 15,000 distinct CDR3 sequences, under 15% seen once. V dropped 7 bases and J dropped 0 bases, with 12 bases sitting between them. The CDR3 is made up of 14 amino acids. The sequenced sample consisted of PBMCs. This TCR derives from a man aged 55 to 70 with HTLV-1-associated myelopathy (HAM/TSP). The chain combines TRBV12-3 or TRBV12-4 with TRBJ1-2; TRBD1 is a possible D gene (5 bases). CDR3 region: CASNLRGANYGYTF. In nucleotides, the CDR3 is TGTGCCAGCAACCTAAGGGGAGCTAACTATGGCTACACCTTC.